This TCR beta chain was recorded in a study of blood T cell repertoires in COVID-19 (dated by TCRdb to the early 2020s). About the investigation overall: Samples covering the acute and convalescent phases of COVID-19 were provided by collaborators in the United States, Italy and Spain. The prospective study material was composed of cDNA or gDNA derived from T cells, B-cell-depleted T cells, or PBMCs. Deeply sampled blood TCRbeta repertoires from subjects exposed to, actively infected with, or recovered from COVID-19 were included in the dataset. The repertoires were released in a freely available public database meant as a resource for research on the immune response to SARS-CoV-2. The samples were drawn from two sources: the first 160 participants of the ongoing ImmuneRACE study, and 1,200 or so subjects contributed by 6 global collaborators. Sample metadata almost always included a de-identified subject ID, COVID-19 status, age in years and sex. Where available, HLA class I and class II types were taken from metadata supplied by the sample provider and were not determined by assay-based typing. The investigation overall reported the following: The quantity of clinical and demographic metadata differed by source and by participant and was supplied without curation.

Each collaborating institution followed its own protocols to collect whole blood in K2EDTA tubes. For TCRbeta analysis, collaborator samples were shipped as frozen whole blood, as isolated PBMCs, or as DNA extracted from either sample type. The CDR3 contains 12 residues, cysteine and phenylalanine counted. Left in the record is the CDR3 DNA by itself, 36 bases read in frame from the first base. The junction carries 4 bases between V and J, which are trimmed by 4 bases and 2 bases respectively. Looking up the germline V gene yields CDR1 SNHLY and CDR2 FYNNEI. Comment on this clone: Its antigen specificity is not known. Base qualities were left out, and no much larger clone turns up one base away.

TCRbeta CDR3 regions were amplified from genomic DNA using the immunoSEQ Assay, a bias-controlled multiplex PCR. Concerning the study's data processing: Within the assay, amplification of reference gene primers was used to estimate how many nucleated cells each sample contained. Sequence reads were collapsed and filtered to measure the absolute abundance of every unique TCRbeta CDR3 rearrangement. For each sample, productive Simpson clonality was calculated as the square root of Simpson's diversity index across productive rearrangements. TCRdb mirrors the immuneACCESS table, restricted to in-frame sequences. Some clones are absent from its copies; in checked studies, under half trace to an unresolved V gene, and the reason for the others is unknown. The V and J calls and clone size come from that table; D and trimming were worked out from the DNA. For this sample the table gives 60,000 to 75,000 clones, of which approximately 80% were detected only once. About 10% of the sample goes to the ten largest clones.

This clonotype originated in a woman between 45 and 60 years old with acute or convalescent COVID-19. Recombination linked TRBV2 to TRBJ2-3, with the identity of the D gene unclear. The sequenced sample consisted of peripheral blood. The CDR3 reads CASSVFTDTQYF. The base sequence is TGTGCCAGCAGTGTCTTCACAGATACGCAGTATTTT.